The source of this T cell receptor (beta chain) is a study of T-cell memory formation after mild COVID-19. Study-level background: Largely, the TCR clusters proved donor specific.

This clonotype came up many times. Antigen specificity is unknown. MiXCR, applied by TCRdb to the 5' RACE reads, yields one record per CDR3 protein. Here the sample spans over 55,000 distinct CDR3 sequences, over 9% being singletons. Overall study findings and caveats: Memory cells collected pre-infection included some clones that later responded, suggesting cross-reactive memory joined.

Material: PBMCs or a T cell subset sorted from them (not recorded which). The sequence came from a man younger than 30 who had mild COVID-19 (a few samples of this study predate the infection). Cell type and time point are not known.

CDR3 DNA sequence: TGTGCCAGCACCCGGCTCGGGGGGGTCGTCACAGATACGCAGTATTTT. Protein sequence: CASTRLGGVVTDTQYF. This rearrangement joins TRBV7-2 to TRBJ2-3; 8 positions agree with TRBD2. CDR1 is SGHTA and CDR2 is FQGNSA in the germline V gene. This CDR3 region has 16 residues. With V trimmed by 7 bases and J by 2 bases, 11 bases remained unmatched.